The clone carrying this T cell receptor (beta chain) appeared a single time. Its antigen is as yet unknown. These data originate in a study of cytomegalovirus exposure and HLA in healthy donors. Study as a whole: Sequencing of some 190 million T cells in an earlier analysis found some 100 million unique TCR beta sequences. General study points: TCR beta sequences reportedly predicted the HLA-A and HLA-B alleles of most subjects accurately. Specificity for CMV antigens was confirmed in vitro for a few of the CMV-associated chains. A list of around 150 TCR beta chains associated with cytomegalovirus was given.

Primers: 60 Vbeta forward and 13 Jbeta reverse. Only in-frame clones appear in the TCRdb table, and some are missing; sequencing was by immunoSEQ multiplex PCR. The sample carries 65,000 to 85,000 clones, around three quarters recorded once. Germline V CDR1 and CDR2: SGHRS, YFSETQ. This CDR3 has 16 amino acids. Trimming took off 4 bases at V and 0 bases at J, with 15 bases between the two ends. Sample: PBMCs. The receptor comes from a woman aged 40 to 49 in good health and CMV-seropositive. The chain has TRBV5-1 and TRBJ2-3; a possible D gene is TRBD2 (5 bases). This CDR3 is CASSLQSRGSTDTQYF. The CDR3 DNA is TGCGCCAGCAGCCTTCAGAGTCGGGGAAGCACAGATACGCAGTATTTT.